This T cell receptor beta chain originates from a study of somatic mutations in cytotoxic T cells in rheumatoid arthritis. Produced via immunoSEQ multiplex PCR; TCRdb's table is partial and in-frame only. Of 20,000 or so clones in the sample, about 80% were seen once. This clone was counted once. The ends lost 0 bases at V and 0 bases at J; junction bases unmatched: 7. The CDR3 runs to 17 residues. From germline, CDR1 is MNHEY and CDR2 SMNVEV (reference sequence). This sequence joins TRBV27 and TRBJ1-2, with 7 bases matching TRBD1. Sequencing used CD8+ T cells sorted from blood. This TCR was sampled from an adult with rheumatoid arthritis. The chain's CDR3 is CASSLSMSTGANYGYTF. The CDR3 DNA is TGTGCCAGCAGTTTATCGATGAGTACAGGGGCTAACTATGGCTACACCTTC.